The clone carrying this T cell receptor (beta chain) has more than one count but fewer than ten. The source of the sample is a study of T cell repertoires in cytomegalovirus infection. Study information: It can be stated that public TCR beta signatures indicated CMV infection as well as a matching HLA type.

CDR1 is MDHEN, CDR2 SYDVKM, per germline. V shed 4 bases, J shed 4 bases, and the junction held 5 bases outside the gene matches. The length of the CDR3 is 15 residues. TCRdb processed the reads anew with MiXCR; each CDR3 protein has one entry. Here the sample spans roughly 100,000 distinct CDR3 sequences, more than 15% being singletons. Sequenced: PBMCs. J is TRBJ2-7 and V is TRBV28; 12 nucleotides align to TRBD2. The clonotype was recovered from a human donor in good health (CMV status not recorded). Some clones in this sample may be carry-over from other donors' samples. The CDR3 sequence: CASSSPSGGAYEQYF. The CDR3 DNA follows: TGTGCCAGCAGTTCCCCTAGCGGGGGGGCTTACGAGCAGTACTTC.